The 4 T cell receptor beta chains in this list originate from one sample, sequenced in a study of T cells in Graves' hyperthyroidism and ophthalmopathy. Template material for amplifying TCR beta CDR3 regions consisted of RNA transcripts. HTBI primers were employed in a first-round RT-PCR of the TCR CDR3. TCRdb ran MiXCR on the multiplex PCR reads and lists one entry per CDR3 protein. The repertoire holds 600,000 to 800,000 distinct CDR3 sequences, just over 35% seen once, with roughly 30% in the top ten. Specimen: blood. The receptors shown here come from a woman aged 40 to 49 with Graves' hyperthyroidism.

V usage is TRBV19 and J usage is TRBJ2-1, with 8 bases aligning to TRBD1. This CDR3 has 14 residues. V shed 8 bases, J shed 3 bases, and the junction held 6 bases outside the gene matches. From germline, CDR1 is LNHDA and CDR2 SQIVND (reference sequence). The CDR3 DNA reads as TGTGCCAGTGGAGGACAGGGTCTCTACAATGAGCAGTTCTTC. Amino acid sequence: CASGGQGLYNEQFF. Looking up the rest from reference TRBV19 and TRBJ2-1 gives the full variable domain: DGGITQSPKYLFRKEGQNVTLSCEQNLNHDAMYWYRQDPGQGLRLIYYSQIVNDFQKGDIAEGYSVSREKKESFPLTVTSAQKNPTAFYLCASGGQGLYNEQFFGPGTRLTVL.

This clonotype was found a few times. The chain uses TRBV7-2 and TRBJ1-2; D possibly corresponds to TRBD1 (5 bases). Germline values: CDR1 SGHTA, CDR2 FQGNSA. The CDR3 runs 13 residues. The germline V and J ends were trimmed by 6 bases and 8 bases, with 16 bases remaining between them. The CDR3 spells CASSPQGRTGYTF. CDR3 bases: TGTGCCAGCAGTCCCCAGGGCCGAACGGGCTACACCTTC.

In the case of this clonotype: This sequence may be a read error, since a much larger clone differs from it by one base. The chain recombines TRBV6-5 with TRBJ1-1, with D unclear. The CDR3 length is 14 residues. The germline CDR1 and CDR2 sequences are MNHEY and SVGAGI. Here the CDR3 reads CASSYSPRGEEASF. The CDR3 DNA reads TGTGCCAGCAGTTACTCTCCCCGCGGGGAGGAGGCTTCCTTT.

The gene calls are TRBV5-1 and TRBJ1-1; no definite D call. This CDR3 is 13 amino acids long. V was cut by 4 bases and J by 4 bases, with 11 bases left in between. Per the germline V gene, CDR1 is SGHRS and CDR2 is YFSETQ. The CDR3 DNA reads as TGCGCCAGCAGCCAAGAATTGGGCACTGAAGCTTTCTTT. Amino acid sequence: CASSQELGTEAFF.